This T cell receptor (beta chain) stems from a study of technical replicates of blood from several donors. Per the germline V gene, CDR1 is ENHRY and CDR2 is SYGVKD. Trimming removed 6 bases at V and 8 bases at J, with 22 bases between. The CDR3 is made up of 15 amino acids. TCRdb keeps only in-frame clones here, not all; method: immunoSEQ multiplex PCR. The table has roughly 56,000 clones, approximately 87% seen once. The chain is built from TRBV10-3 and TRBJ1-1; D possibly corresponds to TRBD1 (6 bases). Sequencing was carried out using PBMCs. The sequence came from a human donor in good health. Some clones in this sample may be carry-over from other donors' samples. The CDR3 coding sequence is TGTGCCATCAGAGAGACCAGGACAGTCCAGGGAGAAGCTTTCTTT. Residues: CAIRETRTVQGEAFF.